This passage covers 21 T cell receptor beta chains from one sample sequenced in a study of siplizumab effects on memory and regulatory T cells. TCRdb's table, derived via immunoSEQ multiplex PCR, lists solely in-frame clones and lacks some. The sample yields nearly 95,000 clones, around 94% seen once. Sequencing was carried out using non-Treg CD4+ T cells sorted from blood. Every receptor here comes from a human donor in good health.

The chain has TRBV27 and TRBJ2-1; TRBD2 matches at 8 bases. Germline lookup yields CDR1 MNHEY and CDR2 SMNVEV (reference sequence). V lost 8 bases, J lost 8 bases, and 11 bases stayed unmatched. The CDR3 spans 14 residues. CDR3 protein: CASAGAGVNYEQFF. The CDR3 bases are TGTGCCAGCGCTGGAGCGGGAGTTAACTATGAGCAGTTCTTC.

The chain uses TRBV6-1 and TRBJ1-6; D uncertain. V was pared by 2 bases and J by 6 bases, with 8 bases between. The CDR3 extends over 14 amino acids. Germline lookup yields CDR1 MNHNS and CDR2 SASEGT. In DNA, the CDR3 is TGTGCCAGCAGTGAAAGGGCAGTTAATTCACCCCTCCACTTT. It yields the protein CASSERAVNSPLHF.

The chain uses TRBV12-5 and TRBJ1-1, with a possible D match to TRBD1 (5 bases). Germline V gives CDR1 LGHNT, CDR2 FRNRAP. The CDR3 contains 15 residues. Trimming stripped 2 bases from V and 2 bases from J, with 12 bases between. This chain's CDR3 is CASGLWVGTNTEAFF. DNA of the CDR3: TGTGCTAGTGGTTTGTGGGTAGGGACCAACACTGAAGCTTTCTTT.

The rearrangement uses TRBV15 and TRBJ2-1; the D is unclear. Germline values: CDR1 LNHNV, CDR2 YYDKDF (reference sequence). The CDR3 spans 16 residues. The V end lost 0 bases, the J end lost 4 bases, and 13 bases lay between the germline ends. In nucleotides, the CDR3 is TGTGCCACCAGCAGAGATATAGCACTTGAATACAATGAGCAGTTCTTC. This sequence encodes CATSRDIALEYNEQFF.

Concerning this clone: The sample holds other DNA sequences that translate to the same CDR3. CDR3 protein: CAWSVLETQYF. CDR3 bases: TGTGCCTGGAGTGTTCTAGAGACCCAGTACTTC. The chain uses TRBV30 and TRBJ2-5; unclear D gene. The CDR3 sequence is 11 residues long. Germline V gene data show CDR1 as GTSNPN and CDR2 as SVGIG (reference sequence). Trimming removed 0 bases at V and 4 bases at J, with 3 bases between.

The chain couples TRBV2 to TRBJ1-2, with D possibly TRBD1 on 5 matching bases. Looked up from germline, CDR1 is SNHLY and CDR2 is FYNNEI. V dropped 3 bases and J dropped 7 bases, with 18 bases sitting between them. There are 15 residues in the CDR3. Written as DNA, the CDR3 is TGTGCCAGCAGTGATAAGGTTTCGGGGAGGGGTGGCTACACCTTC. It is translated as CASSDKVSGRGGYTF.

The rearrangement links TRBV5-1 to TRBJ1-1; 9 nucleotides agree with TRBD1. Germline assignment: CDR1 SGHRS and CDR2 YFSETQ. CDR3 length: 15 residues. After removal of 2 bases from V and 6 bases from J, the junction contained 8 bases not matched to a gene. In DNA form, the CDR3 reads TGCGCCAGCAGCTTACGGACAGGGGACATGGCTGAAGCTTTCTTT. It encodes CASSLRTGDMAEAFF.

This clone was recorded once. This chain joins TRBV29-1 and TRBJ1-3; unclear D gene. Germline V gives CDR1 SQVTM, CDR2 ANQGSEA. This CDR3 comprises 15 residues. Trimming pared 2 bases from V and 4 bases from J, leaving 15 bases between. Here the CDR3 DNA reads TGCAGCGTTGAACGACGAGGGAGGACCGGAAACACCATATATTTT. Translating gives CSVERRGRTGNTIYF. The whole variable domain, filled in from reference TRBV29-1 and TRBJ1-3, reads SAVISQKPSRDICQRGTSLTIQCQVDSQVTMMFWYRQQPGQSLTLIATANQGSEATYESGFVIDKFPISRPNLTFSTLTVSNMSPEDSSIYLCSVERRGRTGNTIYFGEGSWLTVV.

The V gene is TRBV6-1, the J gene TRBJ1-5; perhaps TRBD1 as D (5 bases). V gave up 2 bases and J gave up 8 bases, with 25 bases separating them. This CDR3 has 18 amino acids. Per the germline V gene, CDR1 is MNHNS and CDR2 is SASEGT. The chain's CDR3 is CASSESPAIGAHGEPQHF. CDR3 coding DNA: TGTGCCAGCAGTGAATCACCCGCCATCGGGGCCCACGGGGAGCCCCAGCATTTT.

This chain uses TRBV27 with TRBJ1-5, with a tentative D call TRBD1 (5 bases). This CDR3 has 15 amino acids. Trimming shortened V by 0 bases and J by 1 base, and 7 bases separated the two germline ends. CDR1 MNHEY and CDR2 SMNVEV come from the germline V gene (reference sequence). CDR3 nucleotide sequence: TGTGCCAGCAGTTTATCTTGGGGGAGCAATCAGCCCCAGCATTTT. Amino acids: CASSLSWGSNQPQHF.

The chain is built from TRBV14 and TRBJ2-5; 8 bases match TRBD1. Trimming took 5 bases from V and 2 from J; bases not matched to a gene: 1. Germline CDR1 reads SGHDN; CDR2 reads FVKESK. The CDR3 has 13 amino acids. The CDR3: CASSRQGQETQYF. The CDR3 DNA reads as TGTGCCAGCAGCAGACAGGGGCAAGAGACCCAGTACTTC. The whole variable domain, remainder taken from reference TRBV14 and TRBJ2-5, is EAGVTQFPSHSVIEKGQTVTLRCDPISGHDNLYWYRRVMGKEIKFLLHFVKESKQDESGMPNNRFLAERTGGTYSTLKVQPAELEDSGVYFCASSRQGQETQYFGPGTRLLVL.

The chain couples TRBV7-2 to TRBJ2-1; TRBD2 matches at 7 bases. This CDR3 is built from 17 residues. V trimming: 1 base; J trimming: 0 bases; junction bases outside the gene matches: 6. Germline V CDR1 and CDR2: SGHTA, FQGNSA. CDR3 nucleotide sequence: TGTGCCAGCAGCTTAGTATTAGCGGGCGGCTCCTACAATGAGCAGTTCTTC. This codes for CASSLVLAGGSYNEQFF.

V gene TRBV11-3 combines with J gene TRBJ2-7, with D possibly TRBD2 on 5 matching bases. This CDR3 is built from 13 residues. Trimming pared 1 base from V and 4 bases from J, leaving 8 bases between. CDR1 is SGHNT, CDR2 YENEEA, per germline. CDR3: CASSLGREYEQYF. The CDR3, as DNA: TGTGCCAGCAGCTTAGGACGGGAATACGAGCAGTACTTC.

This clone was seen only a few times. This sequence joins TRBV4-1 and TRBJ1-5; TRBD1 agrees at 8 bases. V gave up 3 bases and J gave up 7 bases; unmatched junction bases: 2. Germline V gene sequence: CDR1 MGHRA, CDR2 YSYEKL. The CDR3 spans 13 residues. CDR3 protein: CASSQDRAQPQHF. The CDR3 region has the DNA TGCGCCAGCAGCCAGGACAGGGCCCAGCCCCAGCATTTT.

V gene TRBV19 combines with J gene TRBJ1-2, with a weak D call TRBD1 (6 bases). CDR3 size: 15 residues. Germline CDR1 is LNHDA and CDR2 is SQIVND (reference sequence). Trimming removed 5 bases from V and 3 bases from J, with 16 bases in between. The CDR3 is CASSAYRDEYYGYTF. The CDR3 nucleotides are TGTGCCAGTAGTGCCTACAGGGACGAATACTATGGCTACACCTTC.

This clone was counted once. The rearrangement links TRBV7-8 to TRBJ2-1; D is perhaps TRBD1 (6 bases). Deletions cut 6 bases from V and 7 bases from J, with 10 bases between. This CDR3 contains 12 residues. Germline loops: CDR1 SGHVS, CDR2 FQNEAQ. CDR3: CASSTGYNEQFF. DNA for the CDR3: TGTGCCAGCAGTACAGGGTATAATGAGCAGTTCTTC.

The chain uses TRBV5-4 and TRBJ2-7, with 12 bases lining up with TRBD2. CDR1 SGHNT and CDR2 YYREEE come from the germline V gene (reference sequence). The CDR3 is 15 amino acids. J was trimmed by 5 bases and V by 4 bases; bases with no gene match: 7. The CDR3 here is CASSPTSGRSHEQYF. For the CDR3, the DNA is TGTGCCAGCAGCCCTACTAGCGGGAGGTCTCACGAGCAGTACTTC.

The genes are TRBV10-3 and TRBJ2-2; 7 nucleotides align to TRBD2. CDR3 length equals 16 residues. With V trimmed by 6 bases and J by 0 bases, 7 bases remained unmatched. Germline V gene sequence: CDR1 ENHRY, CDR2 SYGVKD. Written as DNA, the CDR3 is TGTGCCATCAGCGCAGCGGGGTTCGCGAACACCGGGGAGCTGTTTTTT. It codes for CAISAAGFANTGELFF.

J is TRBJ1-1 and V is TRBV7-3, with D unresolved. The CDR3 contains 15 residues. CDR1 and CDR2 (germline): SGHTA, FQGTGA. V was trimmed by 5 bases and J by 2 bases, leaving 15 bases between them. The CDR3 DNA sequence: TGTGCCAGCAGCCAAAATCCCGGGGTTAACACTGAAGCTTTCTTT. Translation: CASSQNPGVNTEAFF.

This clone came up a few times. The J gene is TRBJ2-2, the V gene TRBV4-1, with D unclear. The CDR3 is 14 amino acids. In germline, CDR1 is MGHRA, CDR2 YSYEKL. Trimming took off 1 base at V and 1 base at J, with 4 bases between the two ends. Written as DNA, the CDR3 is TGCGCCAGCAGCCAAGTCAGGAACACCGGGGAGCTGTTTTTT. It codes for CASSQVRNTGELFF.

V gene TRBV27 combines with J gene TRBJ1-2; weak D call: TRBD1 (5 bases). This CDR3 has 13 amino acids. V dropped 6 bases and J dropped 4 bases, with 12 bases sitting between them. In germline, CDR1 is MNHEY, CDR2 SMNVEV (reference sequence). The CDR3 protein is CASSRAGLYGYTF. The CDR3 nucleotides are TGTGCCAGCAGCAGAGCAGGGCTCTATGGCTACACCTTC.